This T cell receptor beta chain was obtained from a study of blood T cell repertoires in COVID-19. On the study more broadly: Acute-phase and convalescent COVID-19 samples originated in the United States, Italy and Spain. PBMCs, B-cell-depleted T cells, or T cells were the source of the cDNA or gDNA that made up the material.

To note about this clone: Other nucleotide sequences from this sample produce the same CDR3.

How the authors handled the data: Nucleated cell counts were estimated from reference gene primer amplification. Data came from immunoSEQ multiplex PCR; TCRdb stores just in-frame clones and leaves some out. The DNA gave D and trimming, while V, J and clone size come from that table. Seen here are about 100,000 clones, just under 95% observed once, and the top ten hold roughly 5%. Trimming removed 2 bases from V and 4 bases from J, with 8 bases in between. The CDR3 loop spans 13 amino acids. The germline gives CDR1 KGHSH, CDR2 LQKENI. The specimen sequenced was peripheral blood. This chain connects TRBV18 to TRBJ2-5; D is perhaps TRBD2 (6 bases). The TCR was taken from a man in his sixties or seventies with acute or convalescent COVID-19. CDR3 loop: CASSPGGGETQYF. The CDR3, as DNA: TGTGCCAGCTCACCAGGGGGAGGAGAGACCCAGTACTTC.